The sequence of this TCR beta chain was determined in a study of blood T cell repertoires in COVID-19. On the study more broadly: Samples of COVID-19 (acute and convalescent) were obtained from the United States, Italy and Spain. The analysed material was cDNA or gDNA that came from T cells, B-cell-depleted T cells, or PBMCs.

As originally analysed: Amplifying reference gene primers gave estimates of nucleated cell counts. Repertoires were generated with immunoSEQ multiplex PCR, while TCRdb's copy carries only in-frame clones and drops some. V, J and clone size reflect that table, while D and trimming were determined from the DNA. The table shows around 50,000 clones, with less than 95% occurring only once. This CDR3 comprises 17 residues. Germline assignment: CDR1 SGHRS and CDR2 YFSETQ. V shed 5 bases, J shed 1 base, and the junction held 8 bases outside the gene matches. The J gene is TRBJ2-5, the V gene TRBV5-1; the match to TRBD2 covers 13 bases. This clonotype originated in a human donor in a cohort sampled during active COVID-19. Input material: peripheral blood. The CDR3: CASRPGLAGTLQETQYF. In nucleotides, the CDR3 is TGCGCCAGCAGGCCGGGACTAGCGGGAACACTCCAAGAGACCCAGTACTTC.